This record covers a single T cell receptor beta chain. This record comes from a study of shared clonotypes between healthy human individuals. Between the trimmed V and J ends, which lost 6 bases and 3 bases, there was a span of 15 bases. CDR1 MDHEN and CDR2 SYDVKM come from the germline V gene. The CDR3 covers 15 residues. Repertoires were generated with immunoSEQ multiplex PCR, while TCRdb's copy carries only in-frame clones and drops some. The sample lists about 2,200,000 clones, about 92% occurring once. In the naive CD8 group, cells lacked CD45RO and were positively selected for CCR7, so terminally differentiated effector memory CD45RA+ cells were left out.

Sequenced material: naive CD8+ T cells from PBMCs. The receptor comes from a young man in good health. Some clones in this sample may be carry-over from other donors' samples. The gene calls are TRBV28 and TRBJ1-5; D unclear. CDR3 coding DNA: TGTGCCAGCAGGGTTCAGAGGGTCCCCAATCAGCCCCAGCATTTT. It codes for CASRVQRVPNQPQHF. The full variable domain, completed using reference TRBV28 and TRBJ1-5, is DVKVTQSSRYLVKRTGEKVFLECVQDMDHENMFWYRQDPGLGLRLIYFSYDVKMKEKGDIPEGYSVSREKKERFSLILESASTNQTSMYLCASRVQRVPNQPQHFGDGTRLSIL.